These T cell receptor beta chains were read from a single sample in a study of CD8 T cells in ankylosing spondylitis. MiXCR, applied by TCRdb to the 5' RACE reads, yields one record per CDR3 protein. This table has around 150,000 distinct CDR3 sequences, roughly 18% appearing once. The sample was blood, either unsorted or a sorted T cell fraction (not recorded which). The receptor set was obtained from a male donor with ankylosing spondylitis or in good health (not recorded which). CDR3s include the opening cysteine and the closing phenylalanine or tryptophan.

V: TRBV29-1
CDR3: CSETSGSGDTQYF

V: TRBV10-2
CDR3: CASSERDGGNEQYF

V: TRBV12-3/TRBV12-4
CDR3: CASSHSSGSMYEQYF

V: TRBV6-6
CDR3: CASRVGSDTQYF

V: TRBV30
CDR3: CAWSGRGRQPQHF

V: TRBV20-1
CDR3: CSASRLAGAHYEQYF

V: TRBV5-1
CDR3: CASSEPTSMGTQYF

V: TRBV7-9
CDR3: CASSGQPGTGYEQYF

V: TRBV12-3/TRBV12-4
CDR3: CASSATGSYEQYF

V: TRBV20-1
CDR3: CSASPPVLAYNEQFF

V: TRBV20-1
CDR3: CSARRAGVSYEQYF

V: TRBV5-4
CDR3: CASSLASVQRETQYF

V: TRBV27
CDR3: CASSFLGTRASPLHF

V: TRBV7-2
CDR3: CASSFLSGSNGEQFF

V: TRBV5-5
CDR3: CASSFVTSTFTDTQYF

V: TRBV5-5
CDR3: CASSLGAGLNEKLFF

V: TRBV10-3
CDR3: CAIRITSPGELFF

V: TRBV14
CDR3: CASSQDYGTANYGYTF

V: TRBV29-1
CDR3: CSVGGGTDTQYF

V: TRBV29-1
CDR3: CSGTGTGSTEAFF

V: TRBV5-1
CDR3: CASSLDGDRNQPQHF

V: TRBV12-3/TRBV12-4
CDR3: CASSRYLADSPGLKETQYF

V: TRBV20-1
CDR3: CSARVGPNTGELFF

V: TRBV29-1
CDR3: CSVETSGRHEQYF

V: TRBV12-3/TRBV12-4
CDR3: CASTDRTTDTQYF

V: TRBV24-1
CDR3: CATSDRGTYEQYF

V: TRBV4-1
CDR3: CASSQEGGQGASGGELFF

V: TRBV20-1
CDR3: CSARVGLAGGFTDAQYF

V: TRBV5-1
CDR3: CASSLAGLAGGTDTQYF

V: TRBV12-3/TRBV12-4
CDR3: CASSGGPWEQYF

V: TRBV11-2
CDR3: CASSLVPLGGTEAFF

V: TRBV7-2
CDR3: CASSPNSYEQYF

V: TRBV29-1
CDR3: CSVAERSYEQYF

V: TRBV28
CDR3: CASSHPERNTEAFF

V: TRBV23-1
CDR3: CATPLSRVVQETQYF